The clone carrying this TCR beta chain appeared a few times. Its antigen is currently unknown. These data come from a study of T cell repertoires in cytomegalovirus infection. The CDR3 has 16 amino acids. The V and J ends lost 1 base and 0 bases respectively, with 9 bases between them. Per germline, CDR1 SGHVS and CDR2 FNYEAQ. MiXCR was run by TCRdb on the reads, yielding one entry per CDR3 protein. The table shows about 770,000 distinct CDR3 sequences, with almost 30% occurring only once. This TCR was recovered from a human donor in good health (CMV status not recorded). Some clones in this sample may be carry-over from other donors' samples. This sequence joins TRBV7-6 and TRBJ2-2; possible D gene TRBD1, 6 bases. The sample was cultured CD8+ T cells from PBMCs, taken from culture after CMV antigen stimulation. This CDR3 reads CASSLGGTSNTGELFF. DNA for the CDR3: TGTGCCAGCAGCTTAGGGGGGACATCGAACACCGGGGAGCTGTTTTTT.